This TCR beta chain was retrieved from a study of T cell changes during pregnancy in multiple sclerosis. The table came from immunoSEQ multiplex PCR; TCRdb's copy has only in-frame clones and leaves some out. Here the sample spans over 25,000 clones, about 93% being singletons. The germline V gene encodes CDR1 SEHNR and CDR2 FQNEAQ (reference sequence). The CDR3 is 19 amino acids. Details on this clone: The junction and the germline gene differ at one end; a read error may be behind it. The sample contains more than one DNA sequence encoding this CDR3.

The V and J genes are TRBV7-9 and TRBJ2-7, with 10 positions matching TRBD2. This receptor was obtained from a female donor with multiple sclerosis, enrolled in a pregnancy study. The sample was CD4+ T cells from peripheral blood mononuclear cells, taken in the second trimester of pregnancy. This CDR3 is CASSLVASGSPSIFYEQYF. The CDR3, as DNA: TGCGCCAGCAGCTTAGTTGCTAGCGGGAGTCCCTCTATCTTCTACGAGCAGTACTTC.